These T cell receptor beta chains were read from a single sample in a study of blood T cell repertoires in COVID-19. The assay was immunoSEQ multiplex PCR, and TCRdb's table has in-frame clones only and misses some. The sample has approximately 110,000 clones, approximately 85% seen once. Sequencing used peripheral blood. The receptors stem from a man aged 40-49 years with acute or convalescent COVID-19. Both conserved end residues are part of each CDR3. Each record gives: CDR3 length, V gene, J gene, clone size, D gene, CDR3 protein, CDR3 DNA. The D gene is left open where the match is weak. A clone size is listed for some rows: how often the clone was seen (once, few, many), or a class if it is expanded.

15,TRBV10-1,TRBJ1-5,-,-,CARAERCYSNQPQHF,TGCGCCAGAGCGGAGCGGTGTTATAGCAATCAGCCCCAGCATTTT
12,TRBV2,TRBJ2-1,-,-,CASKRDYNEQFF,TGTGCCAGCAAGAGGGATTACAATGAGCAGTTCTTC
15,TRBV5-1,TRBJ2-7,-,TRBD1,CASSLGDRGPYEQYF,TGCGCCAGCAGCTTGGGGGACAGGGGGCCCTACGAGCAGTACTTC
12,TRBV6-5,TRBJ2-7,few,-,CASSPQGYEQYF,TGTGCCAGCAGTCCCCAGGGTTACGAGCAGTACTTC
15,TRBV27,TRBJ1-1,-,TRBD1,CASSSLQGAHTEAFF,TGTGCCAGCAGTTCCCTACAGGGGGCCCACACTGAAGCTTTCTTT
14,TRBV2,TRBJ2-2,-,TRBD2,CASSLGTRTGELFF,TGTGCCAGCAGTCTCGGGACTAGAACCGGGGAGCTGTTTTTT
17,TRBV7-8,TRBJ2-5,-,TRBD1,CASSLGSQAGGRETQYF,TGTGCCAGCAGCTTAGGGTCCCAGGCAGGGGGCCGAGAGACCCAGTACTTC
15,TRBV5-1,TRBJ2-7,-,TRBD1,CASSLEGQGTREQYF,TGCGCCAGCAGCTTGGAAGGACAGGGGACACGCGAGCAGTACTTC
12,TRBV18,TRBJ2-2,-,-,CASSAYTGELFF,TGTGCCAGCTCCGCCTATACCGGGGAGCTGTTTTTT
13,TRBV7-2,TRBJ2-1,once,-,CASSLIIGDEQFF,TGTGCCAGCAGCTTAATAATAGGGGATGAGCAGTTCTTC
14,TRBV6-5,TRBJ1-5,-,TRBD1,CASRPGQGDQPQHF,TGTGCCAGCAGACCTGGACAGGGCGATCAGCCCCAGCATTTT
15,TRBV29-1,TRBJ2-3,-,TRBD1,CSVEGGTGPTDTQYF,TGCAGCGTTGAAGGGGGGACAGGGCCCACAGATACGCAGTATTTT
13,TRBV5-1,TRBJ2-5,once,TRBD1,CASSRTGQETQYF,TGCGCCAGCAGCCGGACAGGGCAAGAGACCCAGTACTTC
12,TRBV11-3,TRBJ1-1,-,-,CASSQRGGEAFF,TGTGCCAGCAGCCAAAGGGGAGGTGAAGCTTTCTTT
13,TRBV7-2,TRBJ1-1,-,-,CASSSGQNTEAFF,TGTGCCAGCAGCTCCGGACAGAACACTGAAGCTTTCTTT
13,TRBV7-9,TRBJ2-5,few,-,CASSPPGLQTQYF,TGTGCCAGCAGCCCACCGGGACTTCAGACCCAGTACTTC
15,TRBV7-2,TRBJ2-7,once,TRBD2,CASSLGGGGRDEQYF,TGTGCCAGCAGCTTAGGCGGCGGGGGAAGAGACGAGCAGTACTTC
13,TRBV3-1/TRBV3-2,TRBJ1-4,-,-,CASSHRGGEKLFF,TGTGCCAGCAGCCACCGGGGGGGTGAAAAACTGTTTTTT
13,TRBV7-8,TRBJ2-1,-,TRBD2,CASSRYSGNEQFF,TGTGCCAGCAGCCGTTATAGCGGGAATGAGCAGTTCTTC
14,TRBV6-5,TRBJ1-4,-,TRBD1,CASSYTGQSEKLFF,TGTGCCAGCAGTTACACGGGACAGAGTGAAAAACTGTTTTTT
14,TRBV6-4,TRBJ2-3,-,TRBD2,CASSVAGGEGTQYF,TGTGCCAGCAGTGTTGCGGGGGGAGAGGGTACGCAGTATTTT
15,TRBV6-6,TRBJ2-1,-,TRBD1,CASSPLDRGSNEQFF,TGTGCCAGCAGCCCCCTGGACAGGGGGTCAAATGAGCAGTTCTTC
16,TRBV14,TRBJ2-1,once,TRBD2,CASSHIAGSRGNEQFF,TGTGCCAGCAGCCATATAGCGGGAAGCCGGGGAAATGAGCAGTTCTTC
14,TRBV7-9,TRBJ2-3,few,-,CASSLGGMEDTQYF,TGTGCCAGCAGCTTAGGAGGAATGGAAGATACGCAGTATTTT
18,TRBV7-7,TRBJ2-1,-,TRBD2,CASSSPIPAGGSSDEQFF,TGTGCTAGCAGCTCGCCCATCCCCGCGGGGGGCTCCTCGGATGAGCAGTTCTTC
11,TRBV6-4,TRBJ2-7,once,-,CASTGFYEQYF,TGTGCCAGCACGGGGTTCTACGAGCAGTACTTC
14,TRBV27,TRBJ2-7,many,-,CASSFAQGLDEQYF,TGTGCCAGCAGTTTTGCGCAGGGTCTCGACGAGCAGTACTTC
14,TRBV5-6,TRBJ2-3,few,TRBD1,CASSPGQGGDTQYF,TGTGCCAGCAGCCCGGGACAGGGGGGAGATACGCAGTATTTT
11,TRBV29-1,TRBJ1-4,-,-,CSVDWGEKLFF,TGCAGCGTTGATTGGGGCGAAAAACTGTTTTTT
13,TRBV5-1,TRBJ2-7,-,-,CASSLDNYYEQYF,TGCGCCAGCAGCTTGGACAATTACTACGAGCAGTACTTC
14,TRBV18,TRBJ2-7,-,-,CASSPPTTTYEQYF,TGTGCCAGCTCACCACCGACTACAACCTACGAGCAGTACTTC
13,TRBV15,TRBJ2-2,-,-,CATSRDSAGELFF,TGTGCCACCAGCCGGGACTCTGCCGGGGAGCTGTTTTTT
14,TRBV5-1,TRBJ2-1,-,TRBD2,CASSLAGIGDEQFF,TGCGCCAGCAGCCTAGCGGGAATCGGCGATGAGCAGTTCTTC
16,TRBV5-1,TRBJ2-5,-,TRBD2,CASSLGQRGGQETQYF,TGCGCCAGCAGCTTGGGCCAGCGGGGCGGCCAAGAGACCCAGTACTTC
19,TRBV5-1,TRBJ2-4,-,-,CASSPLDSLLGLAKNIQYF,TGCGCCAGCAGCCCCCTCGACAGTCTTCTTGGCCTAGCCAAAAACATTCAGTACTTC
14,TRBV5-6,TRBJ1-1,-,-,CASSYGGRDTEAFF,TGTGCCAGCAGCTATGGGGGGAGGGACACTGAAGCTTTCTTT
15,TRBV5-4,TRBJ1-1,-,TRBD1,CASSLTRQGGTEAFF,TGTGCCAGCAGCTTGACCCGACAGGGCGGGACTGAAGCTTTCTTT
16,TRBV10-3,TRBJ2-3,-,-,CAISRTGGTAQDTQYF,TGTGCCATCAGTCGAACCGGCGGGACCGCGCAAGATACGCAGTATTTT
15,TRBV11-2,TRBJ1-2,-,-,CASSPNPATNYGYTF,TGTGCCAGCAGCCCAAACCCAGCGACTAACTATGGCTACACCTTC
18,TRBV5-1,TRBJ2-7,-,TRBD1,CASSFGQGAGRSSYEQYF,TGCGCCAGCAGCTTCGGACAGGGGGCCGGCAGGAGCTCCTACGAGCAGTACTTC
14,TRBV5-1,TRBJ1-2,-,TRBD1,CASSKGTARYGYTF,TGCGCCAGCAGCAAGGGGACAGCCCGCTATGGCTACACCTTC
15,TRBV28,TRBJ2-1,-,TRBD1,CASSSPGGIGNEQFF,TGTGCCAGCAGTTCCCCAGGGGGCATCGGTAATGAGCAGTTCTTC
13,TRBV10-2,TRBJ2-7,-,TRBD2,CARDPGLAHEQYF,TGCGCCAGGGACCCGGGACTAGCTCACGAGCAGTACTTC
16,TRBV18,TRBJ2-7,few,TRBD2,CASSPSLAGGSYEQYF,TGTGCCAGCTCACCATCCCTAGCGGGAGGGTCCTACGAGCAGTACTTC
17,TRBV18,TRBJ1-4,-,-,CASSPSYGSATNEKLFF,TGTGCCAGCTCACCGTCTTATGGGAGTGCAACTAATGAAAAACTGTTTTTT
15,TRBV11-2,TRBJ2-7,-,-,CASSSLGVESYEQYF,TGTGCCAGCAGCTCTTTAGGGGTTGAATCCTACGAGCAGTACTTC
15,TRBV27,TRBJ2-1,-,TRBD2,CASTQGLAGVNEQFF,TGTGCCAGCACCCAAGGACTAGCGGGAGTGAATGAGCAGTTCTTC
13,TRBV3-1/TRBV3-2,TRBJ1-2,-,-,CASSHWERGGYTF,TGTGCCAGCAGCCACTGGGAAAGGGGTGGCTACACCTTC
15,TRBV15,TRBJ2-7,many,-,CATSREVLGHSEQYF,TGTGCCACCAGCAGAGAGGTGCTCGGACACTCAGAGCAGTACTTC
13,TRBV29-1,TRBJ2-7,-,TRBD1,CSAGGDREYEQYF,TGCAGCGCCGGAGGGGACAGGGAGTACGAGCAGTACTTC
18,TRBV4-2,TRBJ2-6,-,-,CASSQMSGGNSGANVLTF,TGTGCCAGCAGCCAAATGTCAGGGGGGAACTCTGGGGCCAACGTCCTGACTTTC
12,TRBV24-1,TRBJ1-2,few,-,CATSWAGSGYTF,TGTGCCACCAGCTGGGCAGGGTCTGGCTACACCTTC
14,TRBV28,TRBJ1-3,-,-,CASSVGGGGHTIYF,TGTGCCAGCAGTGTCGGGGGAGGGGGACACACCATATATTTT
12,TRBV29-1,TRBJ1-1,-,-,CSGRQANTEAFF,TGCAGCGGCCGACAGGCGAACACTGAAGCTTTCTTT
13,TRBV7-8,TRBJ2-7,-,TRBD1,CASSWGQFYEQYF,TGTGCCAGCAGCTGGGGACAGTTTTACGAGCAGTACTTC
13,TRBV30,TRBJ1-6,-,-,CAWSRGLNSPLHF,TGTGCCTGGAGTAGAGGACTTAATTCACCCCTCCACTTT
14,TRBV7-2,TRBJ2-5,once,-,CASSLGARRETQYF,TGTGCCAGCAGCTTAGGGGCCCGGCGTGAGACCCAGTACTTC
18,TRBV30,TRBJ2-6,-,TRBD1,CAWRAPGTGSSGANVLTF,TGTGCCTGGAGGGCCCCCGGGACAGGGAGCTCTGGGGCCAACGTCCTGACTTTC
14,TRBV6-2/TRBV6-3,TRBJ1-2,-,-,CASSGSGRGGGYTF,TGTGCCAGCAGTGGGTCGGGAAGGGGAGGAGGCTACACCTTC
15,TRBV2,TRBJ2-1,-,TRBD2,CASSGLAGGRGEQFF,TGTGCCAGCAGTGGACTAGCGGGAGGGAGAGGTGAGCAGTTCTTC